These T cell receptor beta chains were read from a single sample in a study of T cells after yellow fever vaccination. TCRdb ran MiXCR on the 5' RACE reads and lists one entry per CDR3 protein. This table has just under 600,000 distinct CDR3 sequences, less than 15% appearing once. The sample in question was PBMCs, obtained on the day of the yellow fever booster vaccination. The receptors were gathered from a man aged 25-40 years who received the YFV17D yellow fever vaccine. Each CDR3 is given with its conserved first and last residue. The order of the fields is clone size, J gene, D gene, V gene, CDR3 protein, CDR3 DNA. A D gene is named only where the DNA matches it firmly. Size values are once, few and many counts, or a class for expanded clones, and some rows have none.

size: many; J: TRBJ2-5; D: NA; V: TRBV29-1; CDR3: CSAKGGQGLKETQYF; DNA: TGCAGCGCCAAGGGCGGCCAGGGCTTAAAAGAGACCCAGTACTTC
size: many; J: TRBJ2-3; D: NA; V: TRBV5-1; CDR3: CASSLGGASTDTQYF; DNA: TGTGCCAGCAGCTTGGGAGGCGCCAGCACAGATACGCAGTATTTT
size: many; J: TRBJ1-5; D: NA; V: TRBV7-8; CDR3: CASSLDSGGLNQPQHF; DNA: TGTGCCAGCAGCTTAGATTCTGGGGGCCTTAATCAGCCCCAGCATTTT
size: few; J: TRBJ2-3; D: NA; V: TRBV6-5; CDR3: CASSYSGQPSSTQYF; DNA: TGTGCCAGCAGTTACTCAGGACAGCCCTCGAGTACGCAGTATTTT
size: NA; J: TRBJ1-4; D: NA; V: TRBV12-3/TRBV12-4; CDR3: CASSGPKKVNEKLFF; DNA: TGTGCCAGCAGTGGGCCCAAAAAAGTCAATGAAAAACTGTTTTTT
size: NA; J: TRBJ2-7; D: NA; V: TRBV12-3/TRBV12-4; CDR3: CASRQMYEQYF; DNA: TGTGCCAGCAGACAAATGTACGAGCAGTACTTC
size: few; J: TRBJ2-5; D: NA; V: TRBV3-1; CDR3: CASRSLGLETQYF; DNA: TGTGCCAGCAGATCCTTGGGGCTAGAGACCCAGTACTTC
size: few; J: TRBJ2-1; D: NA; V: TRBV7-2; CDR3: CASSLLGVGEQFF; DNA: TGTGCCAGCAGCCTACTGGGAGTCGGTGAGCAGTTCTTC
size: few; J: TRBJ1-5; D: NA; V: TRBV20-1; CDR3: CSARAAEGNQPQHF; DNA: TGCAGTGCTAGAGCCGCAGAAGGCAATCAGCCCCAGCATTTT
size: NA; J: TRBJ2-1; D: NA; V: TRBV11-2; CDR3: CASSLEANWGSEQFF; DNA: TGTGCCAGCAGCTTAGAAGCGAATTGGGGGAGTGAGCAGTTCTTC